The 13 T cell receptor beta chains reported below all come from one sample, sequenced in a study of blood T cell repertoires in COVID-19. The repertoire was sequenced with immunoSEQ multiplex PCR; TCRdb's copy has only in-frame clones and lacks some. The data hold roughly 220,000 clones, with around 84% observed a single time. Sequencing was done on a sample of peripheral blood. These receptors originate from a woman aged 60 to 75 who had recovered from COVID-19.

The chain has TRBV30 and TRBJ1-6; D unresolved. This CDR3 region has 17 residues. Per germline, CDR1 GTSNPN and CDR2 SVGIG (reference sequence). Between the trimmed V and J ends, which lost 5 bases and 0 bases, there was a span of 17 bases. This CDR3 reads CAWALISYNSYNSPLHF. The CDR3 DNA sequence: TGTGCCTGGGCTCTTATATCATACAACTCCTATAATTCACCCCTCCACTTT.

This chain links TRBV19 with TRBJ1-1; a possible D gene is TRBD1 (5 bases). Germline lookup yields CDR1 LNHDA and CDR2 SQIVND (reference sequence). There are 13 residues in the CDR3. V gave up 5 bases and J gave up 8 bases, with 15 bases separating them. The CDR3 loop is CASSQFIRGEAFF. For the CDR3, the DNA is TGTGCCAGTAGTCAGTTCATTAGGGGCGAAGCTTTCTTT.

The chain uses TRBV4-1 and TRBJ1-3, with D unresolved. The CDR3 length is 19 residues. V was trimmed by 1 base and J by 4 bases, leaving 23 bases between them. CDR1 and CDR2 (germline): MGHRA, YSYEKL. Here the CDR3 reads CASSQVFFLKFLEGNTIYF. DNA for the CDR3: TGCGCCAGCAGCCAAGTTTTCTTCCTTAAGTTCCTAGAGGGAAACACCATATATTTT.

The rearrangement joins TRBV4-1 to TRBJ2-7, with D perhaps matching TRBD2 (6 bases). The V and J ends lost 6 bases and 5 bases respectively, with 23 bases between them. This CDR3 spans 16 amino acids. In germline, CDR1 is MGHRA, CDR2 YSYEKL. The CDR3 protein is CASRPTPGLRRNEQYF. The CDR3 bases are TGCGCCAGCAGGCCTACACCGGGACTCCGGAGGAACGAGCAGTACTTC.

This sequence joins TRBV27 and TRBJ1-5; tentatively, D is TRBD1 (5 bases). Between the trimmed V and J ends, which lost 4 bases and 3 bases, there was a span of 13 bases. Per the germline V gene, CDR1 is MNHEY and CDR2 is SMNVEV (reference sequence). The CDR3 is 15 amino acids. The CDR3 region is CASSSDRSFNQPQHF. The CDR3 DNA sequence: TGTGCCAGCAGTTCCGACAGATCCTTCAATCAGCCCCAGCATTTT.

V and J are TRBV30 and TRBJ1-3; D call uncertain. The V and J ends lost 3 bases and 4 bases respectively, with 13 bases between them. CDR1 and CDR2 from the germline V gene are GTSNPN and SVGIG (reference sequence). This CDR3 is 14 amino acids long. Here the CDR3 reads CAWSLRGLGNTIYF. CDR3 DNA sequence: TGTGCCTGGAGCCTGCGAGGGTTGGGAAACACCATATATTTT.

The CDR3 DNA reads TGTGCCAGTAGTCTAGGGGAGCAGGGAGGCCAGCCCCAGCATTTT. This codes for CASSLGEQGGQPQHF. The J gene is TRBJ1-5, the V gene TRBV19; TRBD1 is a possible D gene (5 bases). Trimming shortened V by 5 bases and J by 7 bases, and 18 bases separated the two germline ends. The V gene's germline CDR1 is LNHDA and CDR2 SQIVND (reference sequence). CDR3 length: 15 residues.

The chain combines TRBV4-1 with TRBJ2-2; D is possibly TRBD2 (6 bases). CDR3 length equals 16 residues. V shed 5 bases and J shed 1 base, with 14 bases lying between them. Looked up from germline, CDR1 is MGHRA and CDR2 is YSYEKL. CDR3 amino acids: CASSDGGLRNTGELFF. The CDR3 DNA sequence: TGCGCCAGCAGCGATGGGGGACTGAGGAACACCGGGGAGCTGTTTTTT.

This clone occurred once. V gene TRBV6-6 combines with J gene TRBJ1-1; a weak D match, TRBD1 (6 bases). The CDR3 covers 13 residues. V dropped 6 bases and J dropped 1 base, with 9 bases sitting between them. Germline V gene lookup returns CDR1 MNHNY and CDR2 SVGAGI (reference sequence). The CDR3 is CASRDRENTEAFF. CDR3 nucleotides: TGTGCCAGCAGGGACAGAGAGAACACTGAAGCTTTCTTT.

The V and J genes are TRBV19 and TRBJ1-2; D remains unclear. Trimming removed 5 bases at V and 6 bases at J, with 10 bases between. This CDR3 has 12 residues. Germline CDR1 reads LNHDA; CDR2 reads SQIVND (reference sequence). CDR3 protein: CASSSRADGYTF. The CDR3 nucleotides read TGTGCCAGTAGTTCGAGGGCAGATGGCTACACCTTC.

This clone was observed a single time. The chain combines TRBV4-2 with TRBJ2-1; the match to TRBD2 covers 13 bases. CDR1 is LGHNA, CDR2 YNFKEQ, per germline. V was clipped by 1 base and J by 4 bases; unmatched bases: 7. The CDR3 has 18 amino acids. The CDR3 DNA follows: TGTGCCAGCAGCCAAGGGACTAGCGGGGGCCAAGCTTACAATGAGCAGTTCTTC. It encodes CASSQGTSGGQAYNEQFF.

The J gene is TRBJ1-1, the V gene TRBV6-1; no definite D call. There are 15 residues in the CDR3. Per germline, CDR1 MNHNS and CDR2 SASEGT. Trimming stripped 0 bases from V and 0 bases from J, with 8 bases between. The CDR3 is CASSEAGGLNTEAFF. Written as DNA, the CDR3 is TGTGCCAGCAGTGAAGCTGGCGGATTGAACACTGAAGCTTTCTTT.

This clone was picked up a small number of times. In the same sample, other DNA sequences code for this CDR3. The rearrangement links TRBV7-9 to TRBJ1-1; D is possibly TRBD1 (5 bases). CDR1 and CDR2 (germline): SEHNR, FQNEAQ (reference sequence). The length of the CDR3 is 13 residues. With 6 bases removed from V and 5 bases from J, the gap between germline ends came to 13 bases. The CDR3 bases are TGTGCCAGCAGTCTAGAAGGGGAAACTGAAGCTTTCTTT. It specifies CASSLEGETEAFF.